This is a list of T cell receptor beta chains from one sample in a study of intratumoral heterogeneity in liver cancer. Profiling relied on immunoSEQ multiplex PCR, and the TCRdb table lists in-frame clones only, not all of them. The top ten hold about a fifth of the sample, which has about 5,900 clones, 68% seen once. Sample: tumor-adjacent normal tissue, taken before any cancer treatment. These TCRs come from a man between 65 and 85 years old with hepatocellular carcinoma. Each CDR3 is given with its conserved first and last residue. Each record gives: clone size, V gene, J gene, D gene, CDR3 DNA, CDR3 protein. The D gene is left open where the match is weak. Part of the rows lack a size; the others show once, few, many or a class for expanded clones.

.,TRBV10-3,TRBJ2-5,.,TGTGCCATCAGTGAGGGACAGAAAGAGACCCAGTACTTC,CAISEGQKETQYF
few,TRBV7-9,TRBJ2-7,TRBD1,TGTGCCAGCAGCGGACAGGCGCACGAGCAGTACTTC,CASSGQAHEQYF
.,TRBV5-4,TRBJ2-7,.,TGTGCCAGCAGCTTTGGGATCGGACATAAGGCCTACGAGCAGTACTTC,CASSFGIGHKAYEQYF
.,TRBV15,TRBJ1-6,TRBD1,TGTGCCACCAGCAGTGGGACGGCAGGGGGTAATTCACCCCTCCACTTT,CATSSGTAGGNSPLHF
few,TRBV6-6,TRBJ1-4,.,TGTGCCAGCAGTTGGCCTGGGACTAATGAAAAACTGTTTTTT,CASSWPGTNEKLFF
once,TRBV5-5,TRBJ2-2,.,TGTGCCAGCAGCCGTCTCGGCAGAACGAACACCGGGGAGCTGTTTTTT,CASSRLGRTNTGELFF
few,TRBV7-2,TRBJ1-3,.,TGTGCCAGCAGCTTAGCGCGAGGTAGCTTCTCTGGAAACACCATATATTTT,CASSLARGSFSGNTIYF
.,TRBV4-2,TRBJ2-3,.,TGTGCCAGCGGCCGATGGGGGGGCTCAGATACGCAGTATTTT,CASGRWGGSDTQYF
large,TRBV27,TRBJ1-4,TRBD1,TGTGCCAGCAGTCCTAGGGGGCGTAAGGGTGAAAAACTGTTTTTT,CASSPRGRKGEKLFF
once,TRBV4-3,TRBJ1-2,.,TGCGCCAGCAGCCAAGATAGAGTTACGGCTGGGGGCTACACCTTC,CASSQDRVTAGGYTF
few,TRBV5-6,TRBJ2-3,TRBD1,TGTGCCAGCAGAGCCGGGACAGGGGGCCAGTCAGATACGCAGTATTTT,CASRAGTGGQSDTQYF
.,TRBV4-3,TRBJ2-7,TRBD1,TGCGCCAGCAGCCAACACAGGGGTTACGAGCAGTACTTC,CASSQHRGYEQYF
.,TRBV2,TRBJ1-2,TRBD1,TGTGCCAGCTTTAGGGGGCACTATGGCTACACCTTC,CASFRGHYGYTF
.,TRBV18,TRBJ2-5,.,TGTGCCAGCTCACCCCAAGAGACCCAGTACTTC,CASSPQETQYF
.,TRBV23-1,TRBJ2-5,.,TGCGCCAGCAGTCAATCTCGAAGGGTAGGAAAGACCCAGTACTTC,CASSQSRRVGKTQYF